This TCR beta chain was found in a study of blood T cell repertoires in COVID-19. Across the study: Samples came from the United States, Italy and Spain, spanning acute and convalescent COVID-19. From T cells, B-cell-depleted T cells, or PBMCs came the material, which was cDNA or gDNA.

Patients in Seattle were enrolled during active infection, then followed longitudinally. Germline loops: CDR1 MNHEY, CDR2 SVGAGI. Trimming shortened V by 0 bases and J by 9 bases, and 9 bases separated the two germline ends. The CDR3 sequence is 13 residues long. As handled by the study authors: Amplification of reference gene primers provided the estimated nucleated cell counts. Clones were sequenced by immunoSEQ multiplex PCR, and TCRdb holds only the in-frame ones, with some missing. V, J and clone size are taken as reported in that table, and D and trimming were inferred from the DNA itself. The sample includes fewer than 250,000 clones, 86% of them seen just once.

The sequencing sample was made of peripheral blood. The receptor comes from a woman of 80 years or more with COVID-19, enrolled during active disease. The chain carries TRBV6-5 and TRBJ2-1; D gene unclear. The CDR3 sequence: CASSYSPVLEQFF. The CDR3 nucleotides read TGTGCCAGCAGTTACTCGCCGGTGCTTGAGCAGTTCTTC.